One and the same sample provided the 27 T cell receptor beta chains below, sequenced in a study of blood T cells in healthy people across ages. Combining a sample-barcoded 5' primer with a J-beta primer mix, a second PCR ran for about 7 to 11 cycles. TCRdb recomputed calls from the 5' RACE reads with MiXCR, one row per CDR3 protein. This table holds under 1 million distinct CDR3 sequences, 40% to 50% found once. The material sequenced was blood. Receptors were obtained from a man in his 60s in good health.

J is TRBJ1-1 and V is TRBV27, with a tentative D call TRBD1 (5 bases). The CDR3 extends over 13 amino acids. Germline assignment: CDR1 MNHEY and CDR2 SMNVEV (reference sequence). V shed 6 bases and J shed 7 bases, with 15 bases lying between them. In DNA form, the CDR3 reads TGTGCCAGCAGAATTATCGGGACGGGTGAAGCTTTCTTT. Its translation: CASRIIGTGEAFF.

The sample holds a few counts of this clonotype. The rearrangement joins TRBV12-3 or TRBV12-4 to TRBJ2-1; D is undetermined. Trimming took 6 bases from V and 4 from J, leaving 7 bases between them. This CDR3 comprises 12 residues. This CDR3 is CASRRGYNEQFF. CDR3 nucleotides: TGTGCCAGCAGAAGAGGTTACAATGAGCAGTTCTTC.

This clonotype occurred a few times. V is TRBV12-5 and J is TRBJ2-5; tentatively, D is TRBD1 or TRBD2 (5 bases each). CDR3 length: 14 residues. In germline, CDR1 is LGHNT, CDR2 FRNRAP. Trimming removed 1 base from V and 3 bases from J, with 9 bases in between. The chain's CDR3 is CASGLGQGEETQYF. The CDR3 DNA reads as TGTGCTAGTGGTTTGGGGCAGGGAGAAGAGACCCAGTACTTC.

This clonotype was seen only a few times. The chain employs TRBV10-3 and TRBJ1-4; D is unresolved. Germline V gene sequence: CDR1 ENHRY, CDR2 SYGVKD. The CDR3 has 14 amino acids. V gave up 8 bases and J gave up 9 bases, with 19 bases separating them. The CDR3 loop reads CAISPEPQNQKLFF. In nucleotides, the CDR3 is TGTGCCATCTCACCCGAGCCGCAAAATCAAAAACTGTTTTTT.

The chain joins TRBV30 to TRBJ1-4; 8 bases fit TRBD1. V was pared by 3 bases and J by 3 bases, with 6 bases of the junction left unmatched. CDR3 length: 15 amino acids. The germline V gene encodes CDR1 GTSNPN and CDR2 SVGIG (reference sequence). The CDR3 DNA reads as TGTGCCTGGAGATCAGGGACAGGACCTAATGAAAAACTGTTTTTT. Amino acids: CAWRSGTGPNEKLFF. Looking up the rest from reference TRBV30 and TRBJ1-4 gives the full variable domain: SQTIHQWPATLVQPVGSPLSLECTVEGTSNPNLYWYRQAAGRGLQLLFYSVGIGQISSEVPQNLSASRPQDRQFILSSKKLLLSDSGFYLCAWRSGTGPNEKLFFGSGTQLSVL.

This clonotype appeared many times. It may be a read error: a sequence one base away is much more abundant. The gene calls are TRBV6-2 or TRBV6-3 and TRBJ2-7; D is unclear. The CDR3 contains 11 residues. Germline V gene sequence: CDR1 MNHEY, CDR2 SVGEGT. The DNA of the CDR3 is TGTGCCAGCAGTTACTCCCACGAGCAGTACTTC. Amino acids: CASSYSHEQYF.

The rearrangement joins TRBV7-2 to TRBJ1-4, with D perhaps TRBD1 (5 bases). The V end lost 6 bases, the J end lost 5 bases, and 10 bases lay between the germline ends. The CDR3 runs to 13 residues. The germline V gene has CDR1 SGHTA and CDR2 FQGNSA. The CDR3 region is CASSRQSNEKLFF. For the CDR3, the DNA is TGTGCCAGCAGTCGACAGTCCAATGAAAAACTGTTTTTT.

This clonotype has a handful of counts. The V gene is TRBV5-6, the J gene TRBJ2-5, with 10 nucleotides matching TRBD2. The CDR3 length is 16 residues. Germline-derived CDR1 and CDR2 are SGHDT and YYEEEE. The V and J ends lost 0 bases and 6 bases, in that order; junction bases with no gene match: 8. The CDR3 DNA is TGTGCCAGCAGCTTGGGTCTGGCTAGCGGGGGTCAGACCCAGTACTTC. Amino acid sequence: CASSLGLASGGQTQYF. The full variable domain, with the rest looked up from reference TRBV5-6 and TRBJ2-5, is DAGVTQSPTHLIKTRGQQVTLRCSPKSGHDTVSWYQQALGQGPQFIFQYYEEEERQRGNFPDRFSGHQFPNYSSELNVNALLLGDSALYLCASSLGLASGGQTQYFGPGTRLLVL.

The chain recombines TRBV25-1 with TRBJ1-1; the D is unclear. Germline CDR1 reads MGHDK; CDR2 reads SYGVNS. There are 12 residues in the CDR3. Trimming shortened V by 7 bases and J by 5 bases, and 11 bases separated the two germline ends. The CDR3 DNA reads TGTGCCAGCACAGGCGCAGGAACTGAAGCTTTCTTT. Translating gives CASTGAGTEAFF.

There are a few counts of this clonotype. This chain connects TRBV5-1 to TRBJ1-2, with unresolved D. CDR3 size: 16 residues. Germline V CDR1 and CDR2: SGHRS, YFSETQ. V was cut by 1 base and J by 2 bases, with 15 bases left in between. The DNA of the CDR3 is TGCGCCAGCAGCTTGTTATCTCAAACAGCGAACTATGGCTACACCTTC. Its protein product is CASSLLSQTANYGYTF.

The rearrangement joins TRBV7-9 to TRBJ2-6; 8 nucleotides line up with TRBD1. Germline V lookup: CDR1 SEHNR, CDR2 FQNEAQ (reference sequence). V lost 5 bases and J lost 0; bases outside the gene matches: 9. The CDR3 is 18 amino acids. The CDR3 reads CASSQGTGLHSGANVLTF. Written as DNA, the CDR3 is TGTGCCAGCAGCCAAGGGACAGGCCTACACTCTGGGGCCAACGTCCTGACTTTC.

The chain couples TRBV6-5 to TRBJ2-5; D remains unclear. Trimming took off 5 bases at V and 0 bases at J, with 13 bases between the two ends. The CDR3 sequence is 15 residues long. CDR1 is MNHEY and CDR2 is SVGAGI in the germline V gene. CDR3 DNA sequence: TGTGCCAGCAGTACCCGCGGCAGGTACCAAGAGACCCAGTACTTC. Translation: CASSTRGRYQETQYF.

Only one count was recorded for this clonotype. The chain uses TRBV20-1 and TRBJ1-5; the D gene is possibly TRBD1 (6 bases). The CDR3 runs 13 residues. The V and J ends lost 6 bases and 3 bases respectively, with 12 bases between them. Germline V gene sequence: CDR1 DFQATT, CDR2 SNEGSKA (reference sequence). The CDR3 here is CSALDRINQPQHF. CDR3 bases: TGCAGTGCCCTAGACAGGATCAATCAGCCCCAGCATTTT.

J is TRBJ2-7 and V is TRBV4-1; the D call may be TRBD1 or TRBD2 (7 bases each). Germline assignment: CDR1 MGHRA and CDR2 YSYEKL. The CDR3 has 16 amino acids. Trimming cost V 0 bases and J 4 bases, with 16 bases left between them. CDR3 DNA sequence: TGCGCCAGCAGCCAAGATCAAGCAGGGGGGGTATACGAGCAGTACTTC. Amino acid sequence: CASSQDQAGGVYEQYF.

This clonotype was observed a few times. The chain couples TRBV2 to TRBJ2-7; 7 nucleotides agree with TRBD2. V was clipped by 5 bases and J by 0 bases; unmatched bases: 4. Germline loops: CDR1 SNHLY, CDR2 FYNNEI. The CDR3 contains 14 residues. The CDR3 DNA sequence: TGTGCCAGCAGTTTCCTAGCGGCCTCCTACGAGCAGTACTTC. This sequence encodes CASSFLAASYEQYF.

This clonotype was counted at least ten times. This chain connects TRBV29-1 to TRBJ1-6, with a tentative D call TRBD1 (6 bases). This CDR3 contains 15 residues. Germline V gene sequence: CDR1 SQVTM, CDR2 ANQGSEA. The V end lost 6 bases, the J end lost 10 bases, and 22 bases lay between the germline ends. CDR3 in amino acids: CSVKDGTDRTSPLHF. The CDR3 DNA is TGCAGCGTCAAGGACGGGACCGACAGGACCTCACCCCTCCACTTT.

As for this clonotype: Relative to the germline gene, one junction end is altered; a read error may explain this. The chain couples TRBV29-1 to TRBJ2-3, with D tentatively TRBD2 (5 bases). The germline V gene has CDR1 SQVTM and CDR2 ANQGSEA. The CDR3 is 14 residues long. The CDR3 loop reads CSVFLARQADAQYF. In DNA form, the CDR3 reads TGCAGCGTTTTTCTAGCCCGGCAGGCAGATGCGCAGTATTTT.

The chain links TRBV29-1 to TRBJ2-5, with 7 bases lining up with TRBD2. The junction had 13 bases not matched to a gene; V was cut back by 6 bases and J by 9 bases. This CDR3 region has 13 residues. CDR1 is SQVTM and CDR2 is ANQGSEA in the germline V gene. CDR3 in DNA: TGCAGCGTGACGGGACTACCCGATTTGGCCCAGTACTTC. Amino acid sequence: CSVTGLPDLAQYF.

This rearrangement joins TRBV7-9 to TRBJ2-4, with D tentatively TRBD2 (6 bases). Gene TRBJ2-7 matches the end of the DNA better, so the J call may be wrong. Germline values: CDR1 SEHNR, CDR2 FQNEAQ (reference sequence). The CDR3 has 15 residues. CDR3 in amino acids: CASSSMGGVGYEQYF. The DNA for the CDR3 is TGTGCCAGCAGCTCGATGGGCGGGGTAGGGTACGAGCAGTACTTC.

This clonotype was picked up a small number of times. This chain links TRBV4-1 with TRBJ1-5; D not certain. CDR3 size: 13 residues. CDR1 MGHRA and CDR2 YSYEKL come from the germline V gene. Trimming left V 1 base short and J 9 bases short, with 10 bases between. CDR3 nucleotides: TGCGCCAGCAGCCAAGCCCTAAGGTCGCCCCAGCATTTT. It specifies CASSQALRSPQHF.

This rearrangement joins TRBV27 to TRBJ2-2, with a tentative D call TRBD2 (5 bases). The V gene's germline CDR1 is MNHEY and CDR2 SMNVEV (reference sequence). V lost 6 bases and J 1 base, leaving 12 bases between the germline ends. The CDR3 loop spans 15 amino acids. CDR3 protein: CASRIRGLNTGELFF. In nucleotides, the CDR3 is TGTGCCAGCAGGATACGAGGGCTGAACACCGGGGAGCTGTTTTTT.

This clonotype was detected a few times. The chain joins TRBV14 to TRBJ1-4; D is unresolved. Between the trimmed V and J ends, which lost 3 bases and 0 bases, there was a span of 8 bases. The CDR3 contains 15 residues. CDR1 is SGHDN and CDR2 is FVKESK in the germline V gene. The CDR3 loop reads CASSQHATTNEKLFF. The CDR3 DNA follows: TGTGCCAGCAGCCAGCATGCGACAACTAATGAAAAACTGTTTTTT.

The rearrangement joins TRBV7-2 to TRBJ2-3; D gene uncertain. The V end lost 5 bases, the J end lost 13 bases, and 16 bases lay between the germline ends. CDR3 length: 12 amino acids. The germline V gene has CDR1 SGHTA and CDR2 FQGNSA. This CDR3 is CASSLEVPREYF. The CDR3 nucleotides are TGTGCCAGCAGCCTAGAGGTCCCTCGGGAGTATTTT.

The rearrangement joins TRBV20-1 to TRBJ2-3; 8 bases align to TRBD2. The J segment lost 6 bases and the V segment lost 1 base, leaving 6 bases of the junction unmatched. The length of the CDR3 is 14 residues. Germline V gives CDR1 DFQATT, CDR2 SNEGSKA (reference sequence). The chain's CDR3 is CSARVSGRGDTQYF. In DNA form, the CDR3 reads TGCAGTGCTAGAGTCAGCGGGAGAGGGGATACGCAGTATTTT.

The chain combines TRBV15 with TRBJ2-2, with 9 bases that match TRBD2. Germline V gene data show CDR1 as LNHNV and CDR2 as YYDKDF (reference sequence). CDR3 length: 17 residues. The ends lost 5 bases at V and 2 bases at J; junction bases unmatched: 9. The CDR3 sequence: CATSGGRETQNTGELFF. DNA of the CDR3: TGTGCCACCAGCGGCGGGAGGGAAACTCAAAACACCGGGGAGCTGTTTTTT.

The chain carries TRBV6-5 and TRBJ2-5; 7 nucleotides align to TRBD1. The assigned J gene may be wrong: the sequence end matches TRBJ2-7 better. This CDR3 spans 15 amino acids. The germline CDR1 and CDR2 sequences are MNHEY and SVGAGI. CDR3: CASMATGSLVYEQYF. The CDR3 coding sequence is TGTGCCAGCATGGCGACAGGGAGTTTGGTCTACGAGCAGTACTTC.

J is TRBJ1-5 and V is TRBV7-9, with 10 positions matching TRBD1. Losses at the gene ends were 4 bases for V and 9 bases for J; bases not matched to a gene: 6. The V gene's germline CDR1 is SEHNR and CDR2 FQNEAQ (reference sequence). The length of the CDR3 is 14 residues. The CDR3 is CASSSGTGALPQHF. CDR3 sequence (DNA): TGTGCCAGCAGCTCCGGGACAGGGGCATTGCCCCAGCATTTT.